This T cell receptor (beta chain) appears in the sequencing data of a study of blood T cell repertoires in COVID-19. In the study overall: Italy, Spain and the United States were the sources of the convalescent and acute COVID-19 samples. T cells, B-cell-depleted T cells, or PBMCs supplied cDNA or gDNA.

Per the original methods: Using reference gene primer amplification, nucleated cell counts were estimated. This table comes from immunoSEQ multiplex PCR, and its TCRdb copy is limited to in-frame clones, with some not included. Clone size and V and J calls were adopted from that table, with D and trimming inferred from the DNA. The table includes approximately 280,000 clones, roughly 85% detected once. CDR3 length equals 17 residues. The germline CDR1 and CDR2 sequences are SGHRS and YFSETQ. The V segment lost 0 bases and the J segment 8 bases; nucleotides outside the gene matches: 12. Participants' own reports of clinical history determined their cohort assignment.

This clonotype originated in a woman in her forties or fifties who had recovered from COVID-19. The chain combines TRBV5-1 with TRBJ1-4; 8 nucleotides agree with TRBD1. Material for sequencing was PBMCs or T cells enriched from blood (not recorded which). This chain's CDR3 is CASSLAQGARLGEKLFF. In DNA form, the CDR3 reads TGCGCCAGCAGCTTGGCCCAGGGGGCGCGTCTAGGAGAAAAACTGTTTTTT.